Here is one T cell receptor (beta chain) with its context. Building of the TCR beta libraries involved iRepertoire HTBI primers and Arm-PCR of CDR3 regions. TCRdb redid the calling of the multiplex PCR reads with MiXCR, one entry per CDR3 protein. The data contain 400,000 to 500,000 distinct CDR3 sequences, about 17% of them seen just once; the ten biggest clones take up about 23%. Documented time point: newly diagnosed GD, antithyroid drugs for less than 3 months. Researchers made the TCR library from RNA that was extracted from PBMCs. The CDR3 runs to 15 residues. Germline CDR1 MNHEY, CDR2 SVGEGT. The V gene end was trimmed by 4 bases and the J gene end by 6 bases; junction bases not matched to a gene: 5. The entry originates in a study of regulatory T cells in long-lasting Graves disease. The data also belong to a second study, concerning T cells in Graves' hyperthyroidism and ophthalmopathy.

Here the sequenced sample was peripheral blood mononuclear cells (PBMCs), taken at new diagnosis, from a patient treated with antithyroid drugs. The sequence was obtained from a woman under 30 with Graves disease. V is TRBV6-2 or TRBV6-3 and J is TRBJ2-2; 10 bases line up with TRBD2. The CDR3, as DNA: TGTGCCAGCAGTTCTCTAGCGGGAGAGGCCGGGGAGCTGTTTTTT. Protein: CASSSLAGEAGELFF.